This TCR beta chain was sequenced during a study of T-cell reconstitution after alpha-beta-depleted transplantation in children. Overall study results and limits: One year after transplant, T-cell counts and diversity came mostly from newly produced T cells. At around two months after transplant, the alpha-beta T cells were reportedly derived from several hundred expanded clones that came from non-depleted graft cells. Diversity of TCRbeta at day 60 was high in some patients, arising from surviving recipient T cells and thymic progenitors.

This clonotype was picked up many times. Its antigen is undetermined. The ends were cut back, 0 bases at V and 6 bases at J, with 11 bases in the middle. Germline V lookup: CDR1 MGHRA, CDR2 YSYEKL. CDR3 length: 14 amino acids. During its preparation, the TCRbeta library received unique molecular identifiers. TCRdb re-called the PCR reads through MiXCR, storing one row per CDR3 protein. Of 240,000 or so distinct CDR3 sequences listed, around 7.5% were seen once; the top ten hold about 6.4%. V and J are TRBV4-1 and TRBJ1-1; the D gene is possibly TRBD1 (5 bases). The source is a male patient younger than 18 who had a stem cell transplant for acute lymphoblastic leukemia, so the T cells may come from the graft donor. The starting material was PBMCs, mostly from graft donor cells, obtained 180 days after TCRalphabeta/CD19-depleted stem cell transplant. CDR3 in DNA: TGCGCCAGCAGCCAAGACGGGGCTGGGGCTGAAGCTTTCTTT. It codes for CASSQDGAGAEAFF.